A single sample is the source of the 26 T cell receptor beta chains below, sequenced in a study of PD-1 blockade in classical Hodgkin lymphoma (dated by TCRdb to 2020 to 2021). Library construction relied on the immunoSEQ multiplex PCR assay. Entries here come from immuneACCESS through TCRdb and include only in-frame sequences with V and J called. Some clones fail to appear in such tables; in the studies checked, an unresolved V gene covers under half of the shortfall, and the cause of the remainder is unknown. The sample includes approximately 61,000 clones, with nearly 90% observed a single time. The ten largest account for over 7.5% of the sample. The time point label, as the study defines it: cycle 4 day 1 (C4D1), after less than 7 weeks of nivolumab. Relapse after autologous stem cell transplantation had occurred in all trial patients, and cohorts A, B and C were distinguished by prior brentuximab vedotin exposure.

The source was peripheral blood mononuclear cells (PBMCs), collected before the fourth cycle of nivolumab. These receptors originate from a human donor with classical Hodgkin lymphoma.

The table lists this clone with a count of one. J is TRBJ1-6 and V is TRBV5-1; no firm D call. The CDR3 loop spans 15 amino acids. The germline CDR1 and CDR2 sequences are SGHRS and YFSETQ. V lost 0 bases, J lost 3 bases, and 7 bases lay in between. CDR3 DNA: TGCGCCAGCAGCTTGGAGGCAGACTATAATTCACCCCTCCACTTT. It specifies CASSLEADYNSPLHF. Based on the CDR3 plus reference TRBV5-1 and TRBJ1-6, the full variable domain is KAGVTQTPRYLIKTRGQQVTLSCSPISGHRSVSWYQQTPGQGLQFLFEYFSETQRNKGNFPGRFSGRQFSNSRSEMNVSTLELGDSALYLCASSLEADYNSPLHFGNGTRLTVT.

The chain combines TRBV19 with TRBJ2-3, with 8 bases fitting TRBD2. The CDR3 is made up of 15 amino acids. After removal of 5 bases from V and 0 bases from J, the junction contained 4 bases not matched to a gene. Germline V lookup: CDR1 LNHDA, CDR2 SQIVND (reference sequence). CDR3 region: CASSPGGASTDTQYF. The CDR3 DNA sequence: TGTGCCAGTAGTCCCGGGGGGGCAAGCACAGATACGCAGTATTTT.

The rearrangement links TRBV7-2 to TRBJ2-1; TRBD2 agrees at 8 bases. Germline V gene lookup returns CDR1 SGHTA and CDR2 FQGNSA. Unmatched junction bases numbered 5, after V lost 0 bases and J lost 4 bases. The CDR3 has 16 amino acids. CDR3 coding DNA: TGTGCCAGCAGCTTAGCGCTAGTAGCGGGGTACAATGAGCAGTTCTTC. Translated, it gives CASSLALVAGYNEQFF.

This clone was seen a single time. The chain carries TRBV20-1 and TRBJ2-5; D gene uncertain. CDR1 is DFQATT and CDR2 is SNEGSKA in the germline V gene (reference sequence). The ends were cut back, 8 bases at V and 4 bases at J, with 11 bases in the middle. The CDR3 runs to 11 residues. CDR3 in DNA: TGCAGTACCCGATTACGAGAGACCCAGTACTTC. Amino acids: CSTRLRETQYF.

The J gene is TRBJ1-1, the V gene TRBV7-8, with a possible D match to TRBD1 (6 bases). CDR1 and CDR2 (germline): SGHVS, FQNEAQ. Trimming removed 2 bases from V and 11 bases from J, with 15 bases in between. The CDR3 extends over 13 amino acids. The CDR3 nucleotides read TGTGCCAGCAGCTTAAACAGGGAGTTATCCGCTTTCTTT. Encoded protein: CASSLNRELSAFF.

J is TRBJ1-2 and V is TRBV6-5, with a weak D call TRBD1 (5 bases). The CDR3 contains 15 residues. V was cut by 6 bases and J by 3 bases, with 17 bases left in between. Germline V gene sequence: CDR1 MNHEY, CDR2 SVGAGI. The CDR3 loop reads CASSPLGTVDYGYTF. CDR3 in DNA: TGTGCCAGCAGCCCATTAGGGACGGTTGACTATGGCTACACCTTC.

The chain has TRBV6-6 and TRBJ2-3; D possibly corresponds to TRBD2 (5 bases). The CDR3 is made up of 13 amino acids. V lost 4 bases, J lost 4 bases, and 9 bases lay in between. The germline V gene encodes CDR1 MNHNY and CDR2 SVGAGI (reference sequence). CDR3 DNA sequence: TGTGCCAGCAGTTTCCGAGCGGCAGATACGCAGTATTTT. Its protein product is CASSFRAADTQYF.

The rearrangement joins TRBV6-6 to TRBJ2-1; a weak D match, TRBD1 (6 bases). The V gene lost 6 bases and the J gene lost 10 bases, with 13 bases spanning the gap. The germline CDR1 and CDR2 sequences are MNHNY and SVGAGI (reference sequence). This CDR3 comprises 12 residues. The CDR3 region has the DNA TGTGCCAGCAGGAAAACAGGGAAAGAGCAGTTCTTC. Translating gives CASRKTGKEQFF.

The chain uses TRBV5-5 and TRBJ1-1; D is possibly TRBD1 (5 bases). The germline V gene encodes CDR1 SGHKS and CDR2 YYEKEE (reference sequence). Between the trimmed V and J ends, which lost 1 base and 0 bases, there was a span of 13 bases. The CDR3 length is 16 residues. The CDR3 DNA sequence: TGTGCCAGCAGCTTGAGAATCGGGGCCTTGAACACTGAAGCTTTCTTT. Residues: CASSLRIGALNTEAFF.

This clone was seen a single time. The rearrangement joins TRBV4-1 to TRBJ2-7; D might be TRBD2 (6 bases). Germline loops: CDR1 MGHRA, CDR2 YSYEKL. The CDR3 extends over 14 amino acids. Between the trimmed V and J ends, which lost 5 bases and 3 bases, there was a span of 14 bases. For the CDR3, the DNA is TGCGCCAGCAGCTCTCGGGACTCCGGCTACGAGCAGTACTTC. It encodes CASSSRDSGYEQYF.

The J gene is TRBJ1-3, the V gene TRBV11-2, with a tentative D call TRBD1 (6 bases). V was shortened by 5 bases and J by 3 bases, with 20 bases between the two germline ends. Germline CDR1 is SGHAT and CDR2 is FQNNGV. This CDR3 contains 17 residues. The CDR3 DNA reads TGTGCCAGCAGCCCCTATCCCGGGGGGGCCCTTGGAAACACCATATATTTT. Translation gives CASSPYPGGALGNTIYF.

The chain joins TRBV7-9 to TRBJ1-1; D is possibly TRBD1 (5 bases). The CDR3 runs 13 residues. V was cut by 4 bases and J by 6 bases, with 12 bases left in between. Germline V lookup: CDR1 SEHNR, CDR2 FQNEAQ (reference sequence). As DNA, the CDR3 is TGTGCCAGCAGCTCTAGTGGGGGGGCTGAAGCTTTCTTT. This encodes CASSSSGGAEAFF.

This chain links TRBV7-9 with TRBJ1-1, with D perhaps matching TRBD1 (5 bases). V gave up 3 bases and J gave up 1 base, with 12 bases separating them. Germline loops: CDR1 SEHNR, CDR2 FQNEAQ (reference sequence). This CDR3 has 15 residues. The CDR3 here is CASSFSGTGNTEAFF. CDR3 coding DNA: TGTGCCAGCAGCTTCTCCGGGACGGGGAACACTGAAGCTTTCTTT.

The gene calls are TRBV28 and TRBJ2-1, with D possibly being TRBD2 (5 bases). The CDR3 is made up of 16 amino acids. Germline V gives CDR1 MDHEN, CDR2 SYDVKM. V lost 5 bases to trimming and J lost 9 bases, with 23 bases between them. The CDR3 region is CASSPYPRINGGEQFF. The CDR3 region has the DNA TGTGCCAGCAGTCCCTACCCCCGGATCAACGGAGGTGAGCAGTTCTTC.

V and J are TRBV29-1 and TRBJ1-6, with 7 bases matching TRBD1. This CDR3 spans 13 amino acids. V gave up 4 bases and J gave up 6 bases; unmatched junction bases: 3. From germline, CDR1 is SQVTM and CDR2 ANQGSEA. CDR3 sequence (DNA): TGCAGCGTTGCTACAGGGGCTAATTCACCCCTCCACTTT. As protein: CSVATGANSPLHF.

The chain joins TRBV2 to TRBJ2-2; perhaps D is TRBD1 or TRBD2 (5 bases each). The CDR3 extends over 16 amino acids. V was trimmed by 8 bases and J by 8 bases, leaving 24 bases between them. Germline values: CDR1 SNHLY, CDR2 FYNNEI. Here the CDR3 DNA reads TGTGCCAGCCTCCGGGACCCTCTTGGTTCGGGGGGGGAGCTGTTTTTT. Its translation: CASLRDPLGSGGELFF.

This rearrangement joins TRBV5-1 to TRBJ1-4; the D gene is possibly TRBD1 (6 bases). With 4 bases removed from V and 7 bases from J, the gap between germline ends came to 29 bases. The CDR3 extends over 19 amino acids. Per germline, CDR1 SGHRS and CDR2 YFSETQ. DNA of the CDR3: TGCGCCAGCAGCGCCTCGGGAGGCCGTCTCGGAGGGGGTAGTGAAAAACTGTTTTTT. Translation gives CASSASGGRLGGGSEKLFF.

V usage is TRBV7-9 and J usage is TRBJ2-1; TRBD2 matches 7 bases. With V trimmed by 0 bases and J by 5 bases, 10 bases remained unmatched. The germline gives CDR1 SEHNR, CDR2 FQNEAQ (reference sequence). The CDR3 spans 17 residues. Here the CDR3 DNA reads TGTGCCAGCAGCTTAGCCCCATGGTGGGGGGGTGACAATGAGCAGTTCTTC. It is translated as CASSLAPWWGGDNEQFF.

The CDR3 protein is CASSMAPAAGYTF. The CDR3 nucleotides are TGTGCCAGTAGTATGGCTCCCGCAGCTGGCTACACCTTC. V and J are TRBV19 and TRBJ1-2, with D uncertain. The germline CDR1 and CDR2 sequences are LNHDA and SQIVND (reference sequence). The CDR3 loop spans 13 amino acids. The ends were cut back, 3 bases at V and 7 bases at J, with 12 bases in the middle.

V and J are TRBV27 and TRBJ2-7; D remains ambiguous. Trimming removed 2 bases at V and 2 bases at J, with 7 bases between. Germline V gene lookup returns CDR1 MNHEY and CDR2 SMNVEV (reference sequence). The CDR3 loop spans 13 amino acids. This CDR3 is CASSLKAAYEQYF. DNA of the CDR3: TGTGCCAGCAGTTTAAAGGCAGCCTACGAGCAGTACTTC.

This clone was counted once. The V and J genes are TRBV9 and TRBJ2-5, with 8 bases matching TRBD2. Germline lookup yields CDR1 SGDLS and CDR2 YYNGEE. CDR3 length equals 14 residues. The trim removed 4 bases at V and 1 base at J, leaving 3 bases unmatched. The DNA for the CDR3 is TGTGCCAGCAGCCGCGGGGGGCCCCAAGAGACCCAGTACTTC. Protein: CASSRGGPQETQYF.

The V call is TRBV5-1, the J call TRBJ1-1; unclear D gene. The CDR3 totals 16 residues. Germline V CDR1 and CDR2: SGHRS, YFSETQ. Trimming removed 0 bases from V and 4 bases from J, with 16 bases in between. In DNA, the CDR3 is TGCGCCAGCAGCTTGGATCTCCCAGCCTCAGGCACTGAAGCTTTCTTT. Protein product: CASSLDLPASGTEAFF.

The V gene is TRBV12-5, the J gene TRBJ1-1; possibly TRBD1 for D (5 bases). This CDR3 has 14 amino acids. The germline V gene has CDR1 LGHNT and CDR2 FRNRAP. V gave up 1 base and J gave up 4 bases, with 10 bases separating them. CDR3 in amino acids: CASGLGQGITEAFF. In nucleotides, the CDR3 is TGTGCTAGTGGTTTGGGGCAGGGAATCACTGAAGCTTTCTTT.

This chain's CDR3 is CASSQELLAKNIQYF. For the CDR3, the DNA is TGCGCCAGCAGCCAAGAGCTGCTAGCCAAAAACATTCAGTACTTC. The chain is built from TRBV4-1 and TRBJ2-4; no definite D call. The CDR3 covers 15 residues. The germline CDR1 and CDR2 sequences are MGHRA and YSYEKL. V was pared by 0 bases and J by 0 bases, with 6 bases between.

The chain combines TRBV5-6 with TRBJ1-3; D is unclear. The CDR3 consists of 16 residues. V shed 0 bases and J shed 3 bases, with 13 bases lying between them. Germline CDR1 reads SGHDT; CDR2 reads YYEEEE. CDR3 bases: TGTGCCAGCAGCTTGGAGACCCGGAGGTTTGGAAACACCATATATTTT. Translated: CASSLETRRFGNTIYF.

The CDR3 sequence: CASGSEKHGNSPLHF. CDR3 in DNA: TGTGCCAGCGGATCTGAAAAACACGGGAATTCACCCCTCCACTTT. The chain recombines TRBV6-5 with TRBJ1-6, with D uncertain. Per the germline V gene, CDR1 is MNHEY and CDR2 is SVGAGI. This CDR3 is built from 15 residues. Trimming took off 8 bases at V and 7 bases at J, with 18 bases between the two ends.